Each of the 27 T cell receptor beta chains below was sequenced from the same sample in a study of PD-1 blockade in classical Hodgkin lymphoma. There was relapse after autologous stem cell transplantation in every patient, and there was variation in brentuximab vedotin exposure. Repertoires were generated with immunoSEQ multiplex PCR, while TCRdb's copy carries only in-frame clones and drops some. This repertoire shows 20,000 to 25,000 clones, around 80% found once; its top ten account for about 8%. Sequenced material: peripheral blood mononuclear cells (PBMCs), taken before the second cycle of nivolumab. These receptors all stem from a human donor with classical Hodgkin lymphoma.

V usage is TRBV4-2 and J usage is TRBJ1-2; possible D gene TRBD1, 5 bases. Per germline, CDR1 LGHNA and CDR2 YNFKEQ. The CDR3 contains 12 residues. With 6 bases removed from V and 8 bases from J, the gap between germline ends came to 13 bases. As DNA, the CDR3 is TGTGCCAGCAGTAAACAGGATATCGGCTACACCTTC. Translation: CASSKQDIGYTF.

The chain carries TRBV4-1 and TRBJ1-1; no clear D gene. CDR3 length: 16 amino acids. Looked up from germline, CDR1 is MGHRA and CDR2 is YSYEKL. V shed 5 bases and J shed 1 base, with 17 bases lying between them. In DNA, the CDR3 is TGCGCCAGCAGCTTTAATTCAAACCGGGGGAACACTGAAGCTTTCTTT. Protein: CASSFNSNRGNTEAFF.

This clone has only a few counts. The chain couples TRBV5-6 to TRBJ2-7; a possible D gene is TRBD1 (6 bases). The CDR3 length is 13 residues. Germline V gene sequence: CDR1 SGHDT, CDR2 YYEEEE. Trimming removed 2 bases from V and 4 bases from J, with 10 bases in between. Written as DNA, the CDR3 is TGTGCCAGCAGCTTAAGCGACAGGTACGAGCAGTACTTC. This gives the protein CASSLSDRYEQYF.

The chain combines TRBV5-1 with TRBJ1-2, with D perhaps TRBD1 (5 bases). Germline lookup yields CDR1 SGHRS and CDR2 YFSETQ. CDR3 length equals 13 residues. Trimming removed 2 bases at V and 5 bases at J, with 10 bases between. The CDR3 bases are TGCGCCAGCAGCTTACAGGAGAAATATGGCTACACCTTC. Its translation is CASSLQEKYGYTF.

The CDR3 is CASSDRTSFYEQYF. The CDR3, as DNA: TGTGCCAGCAGTGATCGTACTAGCTTCTACGAGCAGTACTTC. This chain connects TRBV2 to TRBJ2-7, with D possibly matching TRBD2 (6 bases). V lost 3 bases, J lost 3 bases, and 12 bases lay in between. Per germline, CDR1 SNHLY and CDR2 FYNNEI. The length of the CDR3 is 14 residues.

V gene TRBV4-2 combines with J gene TRBJ1-4, with TRBD1 matching 7 bases. Germline CDR1 and CDR2: LGHNA and YNFKEQ. Trimming took 4 bases from V and 5 from J; bases not matched to a gene: 4. The CDR3 is made up of 14 amino acids. CDR3 protein: CASSPRGGNEKLFF. The CDR3 nucleotides read TGTGCCAGCAGCCCCAGGGGGGGCAATGAAAAACTGTTTTTT.

This chain links TRBV12-5 with TRBJ2-2, with D possibly matching TRBD1 (5 bases). V was cut by 7 bases and J by 3 bases, with 12 bases left in between. The length of the CDR3 is 14 residues. The germline V gene has CDR1 LGHNT and CDR2 FRNRAP. The CDR3 is CASARVLDTGELFF. The CDR3 DNA reads TGTGCTAGTGCCAGGGTATTGGACACCGGGGAGCTGTTTTTT.

This chain connects TRBV15 to TRBJ2-7, with 8 nucleotides matching TRBD2. CDR1 and CDR2 from the germline V gene are LNHNV and YYDKDF (reference sequence). The CDR3 length is 14 residues. Unmatched junction bases numbered 6, after V lost 5 bases and J lost 3 bases. The DNA for the CDR3 is TGTGCCACCAGCGGTAGCGGGATCCACTACGAGCAGTACGTC. Amino acid sequence: CATSGSGIHYEQYV.

This rearrangement joins TRBV5-1 to TRBJ2-1; 10 nucleotides match TRBD1. With 0 bases clipped from V and 5 bases from J, the junction kept 5 bases outside the gene matches. The CDR3 is 16 amino acids. Germline CDR1 reads SGHRS; CDR2 reads YFSETQ. CDR3: CASSLVIGTGDNEQFF. CDR3 sequence (DNA): TGCGCCAGCAGCTTGGTGATCGGGACAGGGGACAATGAGCAGTTCTTC. Filled out from reference TRBV5-1 and TRBJ2-1, the complete variable domain reads KAGVTQTPRYLIKTRGQQVTLSCSPISGHRSVSWYQQTPGQGLQFLFEYFSETQRNKGNFPGRFSGRQFSNSRSEMNVSTLELGDSALYLCASSLVIGTGDNEQFFGPGTRLTVL.

The DNA of the CDR3 is TGCGCCAGCAGGGGATGGCTGGGAAACATTCAGTACTTC. This gives the protein CASRGWLGNIQYF. V is TRBV23-1 and J is TRBJ2-4; D is uncertain. TRBV23-1 has ORF status, its function being uncertain. The length of the CDR3 is 13 residues. Trimming removed 6 bases at V and 6 bases at J, with 12 bases between.

This sequence joins TRBV9 and TRBJ1-1, with 8 bases identical to TRBD1. The CDR3 spans 16 residues. Germline V CDR1 and CDR2: SGDLS, YYNGEE. The trim removed 0 bases at V and 4 bases at J, leaving 8 bases unmatched. The CDR3 here is CASSVGGRGRGTEAFF. The CDR3 DNA is TGTGCCAGCAGCGTAGGCGGCAGGGGGCGCGGCACTGAAGCTTTCTTT.

This chain joins TRBV6-6 and TRBJ2-2; TRBD2 is a possible D gene (6 bases). The CDR3 length is 16 residues. CDR1 is MNHNY and CDR2 is SVGAGI in the germline V gene (reference sequence). The ends were cut back, 0 bases at V and 2 bases at J, with 10 bases in the middle. CDR3 DNA: TGTGCCAGCAGTTACTCAGCGGGCCATAACACCGGGGAGCTGTTTTTT. Protein product: CASSYSAGHNTGELFF.

The chain combines TRBV5-5 with TRBJ2-7; TRBD2 aligns across 9 bases. The CDR3 has 16 amino acids. Losses at the gene ends were 4 bases for V and 4 bases for J; bases not matched to a gene: 12. Per the germline V gene, CDR1 is SGHKS and CDR2 is YYEKEE (reference sequence). The CDR3 region has the DNA TGTGCCAGCAGCAGAGACCCCGGGACTAGCCTTTACGAGCAGTACTTC. This codes for CASSRDPGTSLYEQYF.

V and J are TRBV10-3 and TRBJ2-2; possible D gene TRBD1, 6 bases. The ends were cut back, 0 bases at V and 6 bases at J, with 14 bases in the middle. CDR1 is ENHRY, CDR2 SYGVKD, per germline. The CDR3 extends over 16 amino acids. CDR3 nucleotides: TGTGCCATCAGTGAGTCACGGGTCTCAGGGGCCGGGGAGCTGTTTTTT. It codes for CAISESRVSGAGELFF.

This clone was seen a handful of times. The rearrangement links TRBV11-2 to TRBJ2-7, with 15 bases aligning to TRBD2. CDR1 is SGHAT, CDR2 FQNNGV, per germline. The junction had 1 base not matched to a gene; V was cut back by 6 bases and J by 4 bases. The CDR3 sequence is 14 residues long. CDR3 residues: CASRGTSGRYEQYF. The CDR3 nucleotides are TGTGCCAGCAGGGGGACTAGCGGGAGGTACGAGCAGTACTTC. Full variable domain (rest looked up from reference TRBV11-2 and TRBJ2-7): EAGVAQSPRYKIIEKRQSVAFWCNPISGHATLYWYQQILGQGPKLLIQFQNNGVVDDSQLPKDRFSAERLKGVDSTLKIQPAKLEDSAVYLCASRGTSGRYEQYFGPGTRLTVT.

The J gene is TRBJ2-7, the V gene TRBV20-1; no clear D gene. Germline V gene sequence: CDR1 DFQATT, CDR2 SNEGSKA (reference sequence). V was cut by 0 bases and J by 4 bases, with 4 bases left in between. The CDR3 is 11 amino acids. CDR3 amino acids: CSAREKYEQYF. DNA of the CDR3: TGCAGTGCTAGAGAGAAGTACGAGCAGTACTTC.

This clone was counted a single time. This chain links TRBV5-4 with TRBJ1-1; no definite D call. This CDR3 is 13 amino acids long. In germline, CDR1 is SGHNT, CDR2 YYREEE (reference sequence). Trimming cost V 6 bases and J 1 base, with 10 bases left between them. The CDR3, as DNA: TGTGCCAGCAACAGACACCAGAACACTGAAGCTTTCTTT. It specifies CASNRHQNTEAFF.

The genes are TRBV9 and TRBJ1-5, with D possibly TRBD1 on 5 matching bases. V was clipped by 4 bases and J by 2 bases, with 10 bases between them. CDR3 length: 14 amino acids. Germline CDR1 is SGDLS and CDR2 is YYNGEE. CDR3 loop: CASSNQGGNQPQHF. The CDR3 DNA is TGTGCCAGCAGCAATCAGGGAGGCAATCAGCCCCAGCATTTT.

The chain carries TRBV4-2 and TRBJ1-1; D gene ambiguous. V lost 4 bases, J lost 0 bases, and 6 bases lay in between. CDR3 length equals 13 residues. Germline V gene data show CDR1 as LGHNA and CDR2 as YNFKEQ. The CDR3 loop reads CASSPDLNTEAFF. In DNA form, the CDR3 reads TGTGCCAGCAGCCCCGACCTGAACACTGAAGCTTTCTTT.

The gene calls are TRBV7-2 and TRBJ2-7; 9 bases agree with TRBD1. V shed 4 bases, J shed 3 bases, and the junction held 4 bases outside the gene matches. The CDR3 has 14 residues. Germline CDR1 and CDR2: SGHTA and FQGNSA. CDR3 residues: CASSSAGQGYEQYF. The CDR3 coding sequence is TGTGCCAGCAGCTCCGCGGGACAGGGCTACGAGCAGTACTTC.

The chain employs TRBV4-2 and TRBJ2-7; 8 positions match TRBD2. J gave up 0 bases and V 0 bases, and 10 bases lay outside the gene matches. This CDR3 has 18 amino acids. From germline, CDR1 is LGHNA and CDR2 YNFKEQ. CDR3 in amino acids: CASSQEVSLAGGSYEQYF. CDR3 DNA sequence: TGTGCCAGCAGCCAAGAAGTCTCCCTAGCGGGTGGCTCCTACGAGCAGTACTTC.

This clone came up once. The genes are TRBV2 and TRBJ2-5, with 9 bases lining up with TRBD1. Germline-derived CDR1 and CDR2 are SNHLY and FYNNEI. This CDR3 has 12 residues. Trimming at V came to 8 bases and at J to 5 bases, leaving 3 bases not matched to a gene. The CDR3 here is CASEGTGETQYF. The DNA for the CDR3 is TGTGCCAGCGAAGGGACAGGGGAGACCCAGTACTTC.

This sequence joins TRBV11-2 and TRBJ2-5; D gene unclear. Trimming shortened V by 3 bases and J by 0 bases, and 8 bases separated the two germline ends. This CDR3 is built from 14 residues. Per germline, CDR1 SGHAT and CDR2 FQNNGV. CDR3 nucleotide sequence: TGTGCCAGCAGCTTGAGGCGGTACCAAGAGACCCAGTACTTC. It encodes CASSLRRYQETQYF.

The chain recombines TRBV4-2 with TRBJ2-2; 10 bases are shared with TRBD2. The CDR3 contains 17 residues. Trimming removed 5 bases from V and 8 bases from J; junction bases left unmatched: 14. Germline CDR1 and CDR2: LGHNA and YNFKEQ. CDR3 nucleotides: TGTGCCAGCAGCTTGAGGTCCACTAGCGGGACGTCAGGGGAGCTGTTTTTT. It translates to CASSLRSTSGTSGELFF.

The chain employs TRBV9 and TRBJ2-5; no definite D call. The CDR3 extends over 15 amino acids. V gave up 0 bases and J gave up 0 bases, with 9 bases separating them. Looked up from germline, CDR1 is SGDLS and CDR2 is YYNGEE. The DNA of the CDR3 is TGTGCCAGCAGCGTAGCAGGAGTGAACCAAGAGACCCAGTACTTC. Translating it yields CASSVAGVNQETQYF.

The chain employs TRBV2 and TRBJ1-6; tentative D call: TRBD1 (5 bases). The length of the CDR3 is 13 residues. Germline-derived CDR1 and CDR2 are SNHLY and FYNNEI. V lost 5 bases, J lost 7 bases, and 9 bases lay in between. The CDR3 is CASSRDLNSPLHF. The CDR3 DNA reads as TGTGCCAGCAGTAGGGACCTCAATTCACCCCTCCACTTT.

V usage is TRBV2 and J usage is TRBJ2-1, with 8 bases identical to TRBD2. Germline V lookup: CDR1 SNHLY, CDR2 FYNNEI. This CDR3 has 15 amino acids. Unmatched junction bases numbered 2, after V lost 4 bases and J lost 0 bases. CDR3 residues: CASSAGTSSYNEQFF. The CDR3 DNA is TGTGCCAGCAGTGCGGGGACTAGCTCCTACAATGAGCAGTTCTTC.